A selection of T cell receptor beta chains follows, all from one sample in a study of OX40 agonist ivuxolimab in advanced cancers. Assay used: immunoSEQ multiplex PCR; TCRdb lists only in-frame clones, some missing. The sample holds about 86,000 clones, about 94% seen once. The specimen comprised CD4+ or CD8+ T cells sorted from blood, sampled in a trial of the OX40 agonist ivuxolimab. The receptors derive from an adult with an advanced solid tumor such as melanoma, head and neck, liver or kidney cancer. CDR3s include the opening cysteine and the closing phenylalanine or tryptophan. Size is omitted from some rows. Given values are once, few, many or a class for expanded clones.

abundance	v_gene	j_gene	CDR3aa
-	TRBV27	TRBJ1-1	CASMEVKRTEAFF
-	TRBV5-1	TRBJ1-2	CASSLNVRVEGYTF
-	TRBV4-2	TRBJ2-3	CASSQRRNSGASLDTQYF
-	TRBV30	TRBJ1-5	CAWITDRDGGNQPQHF
-	TRBV28	TRBJ2-5	CASRGGGRQTQYF
-	TRBV28	TRBJ2-5	CASSFPEKVLAGWETQYF
-	TRBV30	TRBJ1-4	CAWRKTGGLEKLFF
-	TRBV29-1	TRBJ1-1	CSVDLGGSEAFF
-	TRBV28	TRBJ2-3	CASSFGGDTQYF
once	TRBV28	TRBJ2-1	CASSLYGGGSYNEQFF
-	TRBV4-3	TRBJ1-3	CASSQAPLGSMGNTIYF
-	TRBV7-2	TRBJ2-2	CASSTLAGGGTGELFF
-	TRBV2	TRBJ2-1	CASTKGPSGSDEQFF
-	TRBV7-9	TRBJ2-7	CASSLDTGGEQYF
-	TRBV10-3	TRBJ1-2	CAINPDPQGSGYTF
-	TRBV28	TRBJ2-5	CASRPGQWRTETQYF
-	TRBV19	TRBJ1-3	CATGDRVLSGNTIYF
-	TRBV19	TRBJ2-4	CASRDPGRGRQYF
-	TRBV4-3	TRBJ2-1	CASSRGGLASYEQFF
-	TRBV5-5	TRBJ2-1	CASSFRGEQYNEQFF
-	TRBV7-9	TRBJ2-7	CASGRDSYEQYF
-	TRBV27	TRBJ1-1	CASSLWWGNTEAFF
-	TRBV18	TRBJ1-3	CASSPDRAKNSGNTIYF
few	TRBV11-2	TRBJ1-2	CASSLGANYGYTF
-	TRBV10-3	TRBJ2-6	CAISGRVGANVLTF
-	TRBV28	TRBJ2-5	CASCSGRETQYF
-	TRBV6-5	TRBJ1-2	CASSYRGQSYGYTF
-	TRBV4-1	TRBJ2-7	CASSPVDVPSYEQYF
-	TRBV5-1	TRBJ2-6	CASSFGQQGANVLTF
-	TRBV19	TRBJ1-2	CASSPGQGNYGYTF
-	TRBV5-1	TRBJ2-7	CASSQDRGAYEQYF
-	TRBV5-4	TRBJ2-2	CASSALDPGELFF
-	TRBV5-6	TRBJ2-1	CASRKPLAGYNEQFF
-	TRBV7-2	TRBJ2-1	CASRVPGGHNEQFF
-	TRBV5-1	TRBJ1-3	CASTTQGAKGNTIYF
-	TRBV28	TRBJ2-7	CASSYPGRGQYF
-	TRBV5-1	TRBJ2-3	CASSRERSTDTQYF
-	TRBV5-5	TRBJ1-3	CASSWGQDFGNTIYF
once	TRBV9	TRBJ2-7	CASSVAVGYEQYF
-	TRBV7-8	TRBJ2-2	CASSSQQGVNTGELFF
-	TRBV6-1	TRBJ2-7	CASKVLAGYEQYF
-	TRBV2	TRBJ2-1	CASSFDRSSYNEQFF
-	TRBV4-1	TRBJ2-3	CASSQPTMRTISSTDTQYF
-	TRBV7-8	TRBJ2-3	CASSLPTDTQYF
once	TRBV5-1	TRBJ2-1	CASSGTSGNSYNEQFF
-	TRBV5-1	TRBJ2-7	CASSRMGSKGYEQYF
-	TRBV27	TRBJ2-6	CASRFTAGANVLTF
-	TRBV7-6	TRBJ2-3	CASSRLAGATDTQYF
-	TRBV7-2	TRBJ1-2	CASSLRWGAQGYTF
-	TRBV19	TRBJ2-3	CASSRLAGWPRLPGDTQYF
-	TRBV30	TRBJ2-7	CAWSPGGSSYEQYF